This T cell receptor (beta chain) was found in a study of neurological immune-mediated disorders. The V gene lost 4 bases and the J gene lost 7 bases, with 12 bases spanning the gap. Germline V gene sequence: CDR1 SGHRS, CDR2 YFSETQ. The CDR3 is 13 amino acids. This clonotype was counted at least ten times. TCRdb reprocessed the 5' RACE reads with MiXCR, giving one entry per CDR3 protein. The sample holds 49,000 or so distinct CDR3 sequences, roughly 15% seen once. The starting material, 2 million PBMCs stored at -80 C, gave rise to the unsorted libraries. Sequencing input: PBMCs. The clonotype originates from a man between 60 and 70 years old in good health. The chain combines TRBV5-1 with TRBJ2-1; possibly TRBD2 for D (6 bases). Here the CDR3 DNA reads TGCGCCAGCAGCCCAGGGACTTCTAATGAGCAGTTCTTC. This sequence encodes CASSPGTSNEQFF.